This T cell receptor (beta chain) derives from a study of shared clonotypes between healthy human individuals. Across the study: Per donor, CD8 memory used one plate, CD8 naive used two, CD4 memory used three and CD4 naive used three.

V lost 1 base and J lost 4, with 5 bases in between. The CDR3 has 12 residues. From germline, CDR1 is SEHNR and CDR2 FQNEAQ (reference sequence). This clone was seen just once. Other DNA sequences in this specimen translate into the identical CDR3. In replicate PCRs of sorted subsets, approximately 190 ng DNA, tens of thousands of T cell genomes, was used. Sequenced by immunoSEQ multiplex PCR; TCRdb stores in-frame clones only, minus some. Of about 380,000 clones in the sample, 90% to 97% were seen once. This rearrangement joins TRBV7-9 to TRBJ2-7, with D hard to call. This clonotype was sampled from a man aged 25 to 40 in good health. The specimen was memory CD8+ T cells sorted from blood. Described subset: CD45RO+ cells pooled with CCR7-negative TemRA cells. CDR3 protein: CASSLVSYEQYF. CDR3 bases: TGTGCCAGCAGCTTAGTGTCGTACGAGCAGTACTTC.